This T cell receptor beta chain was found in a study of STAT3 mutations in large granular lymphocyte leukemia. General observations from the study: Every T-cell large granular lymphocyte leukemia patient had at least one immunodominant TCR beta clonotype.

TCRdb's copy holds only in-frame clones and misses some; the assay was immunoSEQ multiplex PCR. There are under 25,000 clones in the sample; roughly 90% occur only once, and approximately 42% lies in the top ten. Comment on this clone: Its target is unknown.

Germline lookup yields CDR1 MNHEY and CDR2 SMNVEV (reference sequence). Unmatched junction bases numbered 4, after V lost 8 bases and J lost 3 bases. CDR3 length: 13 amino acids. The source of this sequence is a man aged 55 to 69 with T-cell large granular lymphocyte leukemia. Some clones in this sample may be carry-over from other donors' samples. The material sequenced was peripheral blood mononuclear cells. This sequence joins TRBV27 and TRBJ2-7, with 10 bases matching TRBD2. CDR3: CASRTSGYYEQYF. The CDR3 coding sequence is TGTGCCAGCCGGACTAGCGGTTACTACGAGCAGTACTTC.